A selection of T cell receptor beta chains follows, all from one sample in a study of beta chain features in type 1 diabetes. The assay was immunoSEQ multiplex PCR, and TCRdb's table has in-frame clones only and misses some. The data hold around 250,000 clones, with roughly 15% observed a single time. Sequencing was carried out using naive CD4+ T cells from blood. The source of these receptors is a middle-aged woman in good health. Both conserved end residues are part of each CDR3. D genes are given only for firm matches. Rows may omit the clone size; those that give it use once, few, many or a size class.

V gene,D gene,clone size,J gene,CDR3 DNA,CDR3 protein
TRBV7-9,TRBD1,.,TRBJ1-2,TGTGCCAGCAGTTCCACCGGGACAGCCTATGGCTACACCTTC,CASSSTGTAYGYTF
TRBV4-1,.,.,TRBJ1-1,TGCGCCAGCAGCCCTCCCCAAGGATTCGGGACTGAAGCTTTCTTT,CASSPPQGFGTEAFF
TRBV10-1,TRBD2,.,TRBJ2-3,TGCGCCAGCAGTGAGTCGGGACTAGCGGGGATTCAAGATACGCAGTATTTT,CASSESGLAGIQDTQYF
TRBV7-2,TRBD1,.,TRBJ1-2,TGTGCCAGCAGCTCGGGCCCCGGGACAGGTGGTGGCTACACCTTC,CASSSGPGTGGGYTF
TRBV18,.,.,TRBJ2-2,TGTGCCAGCTCACCATCCCCCCCGACCGGGGAGCTGTTTTTT,CASSPSPPTGELFF
TRBV25-1,.,.,TRBJ2-5,TGTGCCAGCAGTGGGTCAGGGCCCCAAGAGACCCAGTACTTC,CASSGSGPQETQYF
TRBV18,.,few,TRBJ1-1,TGTGCCAGCTCACCACCAGGGGGTCGGGTTGAAGCTTTCTTT,CASSPPGGRVEAFF
TRBV5-4,TRBD1,few,TRBJ1-2,TGTGCCAGCAGCTTGGTGGGACAGGGGTATGGCTACACCTTC,CASSLVGQGYGYTF
TRBV10-3,.,.,TRBJ2-2,TGTGCCATCAGTGAGGGGCAGGGGACCGGGGAGCTGTTTTTT,CAISEGQGTGELFF
TRBV4-1,.,.,TRBJ1-3,TGCGCCAGCAGCCGCCTCGGAGGGGTCGGGGCTGGAAACACCATATATTTT,CASSRLGGVGAGNTIYF
TRBV7-9,.,few,TRBJ2-3,TGTGCCAGCAGCTTCTCGACAGATACGCAGTATTTT,CASSFSTDTQYF
TRBV29-1,.,.,TRBJ2-7,TGCAGCGTTTCGTGGTCGGTCCTCGGGGAGCAGTACTTC,CSVSWSVLGEQYF
TRBV19,TRBD2,few,TRBJ2-3,TGTGCCAGTACAGGGACTAGCGGCGATACGCAGTATTTT,CASTGTSGDTQYF
TRBV7-9,.,.,TRBJ1-2,TGTGCCAGCAGCTTACCTCCCATCCGACAGGAGAGTACTATTGGCTACACCTTC,CASSLPPIRQESTIGYTF
TRBV14,.,few,TRBJ1-1,TGTGCCAGCAGCCCCCTGGACGGGATGAACACTGAAGCTTTCTTT,CASSPLDGMNTEAFF
TRBV4-2,TRBD1,.,TRBJ2-3,TGTGCCAGCAGCCCAACCCTCGGACAGGGGGCCCCAGATACGCAGTATTTT,CASSPTLGQGAPDTQYF
TRBV7-6,TRBD1,few,TRBJ2-5,TGTGCCAGCAGCCTCGGGACAGAACCTCAACCGGACTTC,CASSLGTEPQPDF
TRBV19,TRBD1,.,TRBJ1-3,TGTGCCAGTACCCAGGACAGGGAGGACACCATATATTTT,CASTQDREDTIYF
TRBV4-3,.,.,TRBJ1-5,TGCGCCAGCAGCCAAGCCAGGGTATCGACCCAGCATTTT,CASSQARVSTQHF
TRBV5-6,TRBD1,.,TRBJ2-1,TGTGCCAGCAGCTTCCGGGACAGGGAGAACAATGAGCAGTTCTTC,CASSFRDRENNEQFF
TRBV9,.,.,TRBJ2-7,TGTGCCAGCAGCGTAGGTTACAGGGACGAGCAGTACTTC,CASSVGYRDEQYF
TRBV10-3,.,.,TRBJ2-1,TGTGCCATCAGTGTACCGGGGAGCTCCTACAATGAGCAGTTCTTC,CAISVPGSSYNEQFF
TRBV25-1,TRBD1,few,TRBJ1-2,TGTGCCAGCAGTGAAGCCCCGGACAGGGACTATGGCTACACCTTC,CASSEAPDRDYGYTF
TRBV4-3,TRBD1,.,TRBJ1-2,TGCGCCAGCAGCCAATTTTCGACAGGGCAAAAGGATGGCTACACCTTC,CASSQFSTGQKDGYTF
TRBV15,.,many,TRBJ1-6,TGTGCCACCAGCAGAGGCGGGACCCCCCTCCACTTT,CATSRGGTPLHF
TRBV7-2,.,few,TRBJ2-7,TGTGCCAGCAGCCCGAACGGGGGGCCCTACGAGCAGTACTTC,CASSPNGGPYEQYF
TRBV5-6,TRBD2,few,TRBJ2-5,TGTGCCAGCACCCTCTTGGGCCAGCGGGGGGGCACAGAGACCCAGTACTTC,CASTLLGQRGGTETQYF
TRBV9,TRBD1,.,TRBJ1-6,TGTGCCAGCAGCGAACGACAGGGCTGGTATTCACCCCTCCACTTT,CASSERQGWYSPLHF
TRBV7-9,.,.,TRBJ1-4,TGTGCCAGCAGCCAGGGGAATGAAAAACTGTTTTTT,CASSQGNEKLFF
TRBV4-2,TRBD1,few,TRBJ2-1,TGTGCCAGCAGCCAAGGGACAGGTCCGATGCACAATGAGCAGTTCTTC,CASSQGTGPMHNEQFF
TRBV19,TRBD1,few,TRBJ2-2,TGTGCCAGTAGTAGGGACAGAGCCGGGGAGCTGTTTTTT,CASSRDRAGELFF
TRBV12-5,TRBD1,.,TRBJ1-2,TGTGCTAGTGGTTTGCCCAGAGTTCCGGGACAGCTCTATGGCTACACCTTC,CASGLPRVPGQLYGYTF
TRBV5-4,TRBD1,.,TRBJ2-7,TGTGCCAGCAGCCGAGGACAGGGGCGGTACGAGCAGTACTTC,CASSRGQGRYEQYF